This TCR beta chain was identified during a study of radiotherapy plus CTLA-4 blockade in lung cancer. About this clone: Its matching antigen is unknown.

This CDR3 contains 21 residues. Trimming removed 5 bases at V and 0 bases at J, with 31 bases between. Germline CDR1 MDHEN, CDR2 SYDVKM. The repertoire was sequenced with immunoSEQ multiplex PCR; TCRdb's copy has only in-frame clones and lacks some. The data contain 90,000 to 100,000 clones, about four fifths of them singletons. Study-wide findings and caveats: Early clone dynamics of blood T cells, plus interferon-beta, reportedly predicted response best.

Sequenced here: peripheral blood, sampled from a patient treated with radiotherapy plus ipilimumab. This sequence was found in a human donor with non-small cell lung cancer who had a partial response to radiotherapy plus ipilimumab. Some clones in this sample may be carry-over from other donors' samples. The chain recombines TRBV28 with TRBJ1-2, with a tentative D call TRBD1 (6 bases). This CDR3 is CASSTSDRYRPYGIANYGYTF. The CDR3 DNA reads as TGTGCCAGCAGTACCTCGGACAGATACCGACCCTATGGGATAGCTAACTATGGCTACACCTTC.